The clone carrying this TCR beta chain was detected only a few times. The antigen is not known. The sample belongs to a study of T-cell memory formation after mild COVID-19. After removal of 4 bases from V and 7 bases from J, the junction contained 5 bases not matched to a gene. The germline V gene has CDR1 SGHRS and CDR2 YFSETQ. The CDR3 length is 15 residues. MiXCR, applied by TCRdb to the 5' RACE reads, yields one record per CDR3 protein. The table has tens of thousands of distinct CDR3 sequences, about 13% seen once. Overall study findings and caveats: Contracting clones from day 15 to 85 had balanced CD4/CD8; later expanders favoured CD4+. Within pre-infection memory, some responding clones were found, suggesting cross-reactive memory joined. The authors did not confirm SARS-CoV-2 specificity of second-wave clones peaking day 37.

The sequence came from an adult woman who had mild COVID-19 (a few samples of this study predate the infection). Cell type and time point are not known. V and J are TRBV5-1 and TRBJ2-2; TRBD1 matches 12 bases. Source material: PBMCs or a T cell subset sorted from them (not recorded which). CDR3 loop: CASSLGTGGIGELFF. The CDR3 nucleotides read TGCGCCAGCAGCCTAGGGACAGGGGGCATCGGGGAGCTGTTTTTT.